The entry below gives a single T cell receptor (beta chain) sequence along with its context. The antigen is unknown. Sample-barcoded 5' priming and a J-beta primer mix drove a second PCR of roughly 7 to 11 cycles. TCRdb independently ran MiXCR on the 5' RACE reads; one entry per CDR3 protein. The repertoire holds around 800,000 distinct CDR3 sequences, with 40% to 65% as singletons. The sample originates from a study of blood T cells in healthy people across ages. Regarding the study as a whole: Donors of long life had a larger count of naive CD4+ cells and greater diversity than aged donors. Unsorted PBMCs blocked a conclusive comparison of naive and antigen-experienced cells.

This receptor was taken from an elderly man in good health. Sequencing used blood.

The CDR3 here is CASSLSRTDTQYF. The CDR3 coding sequence is TGTGCCAGCAGCCTTAGTCGTACAGATACGCAGTATTTT. The V gene is TRBV7-2, the J gene TRBJ2-3, with no clear D. The CDR3 runs 13 residues. The V and J ends lost 5 bases and 3 bases respectively, with 9 bases between them. Germline-derived CDR1 and CDR2 are SGHTA and FQGNSA.